This entry lists 29 T cell receptor beta chains sequenced from one sample in a study of CD8+ T cells in alopecia areata. Following extraction, RNA underwent reverse transcription to cDNA, which served as the sequencing template. The protocol was immunoSEQ multiplex PCR, while the TCRdb copy is restricted to in-frame clones and leaves out a portion. The profile covers some 99,000 clones, with 40% to 45% appearing a single time and 0.75% to 0.8% taken by the ten largest. Sequencing was carried out using CD4+ T cells sorted from blood. These receptor sequences come from a human donor with alopecia areata.

This clone was found a few times. The V and J genes are TRBV29-1 and TRBJ2-7; possible D gene TRBD2, 5 bases. This CDR3 contains 14 residues. With 3 bases removed from V and 0 bases from J, the gap between germline ends came to 12 bases. Germline loops: CDR1 SQVTM, CDR2 ANQGSEA. The CDR3 region has the DNA TGCAGCGTTGAGAGCGGCAGGAGCTCCTACGAGCAGTACTTC. Translation gives CSVESGRSSYEQYF.

The V call is TRBV14, the J call TRBJ1-2; D unresolved. CDR1 SGHDN and CDR2 FVKESK come from the germline V gene. The CDR3 runs 15 residues. The V and J ends lost 0 bases and 8 bases respectively, with 16 bases between them. The CDR3 here is CASSQDWRGMGGYTF. CDR3 nucleotides: TGTGCCAGCAGCCAAGATTGGCGGGGTATGGGCGGCTACACCTTC.

This chain joins TRBV5-1 and TRBJ2-7; 9 nucleotides agree with TRBD1. The germline CDR1 and CDR2 sequences are SGHRS and YFSETQ. Germline trimming cut 0 bases from V and 4 bases from J; bases unmatched to any gene: 2. This CDR3 region has 14 residues. The CDR3: CASSLAGTGYEQYF. CDR3 DNA: TGCGCCAGCAGCTTGGCCGGGACAGGGTACGAGCAGTACTTC.

This clone was seen a handful of times. V usage is TRBV29-1 and J usage is TRBJ2-7, with D possibly TRBD2 on 5 matching bases. This CDR3 is 11 amino acids long. The germline gives CDR1 SQVTM, CDR2 ANQGSEA. V was clipped by 4 bases and J by 5 bases, with 9 bases between them. The CDR3 DNA follows: TGCAGCGTTGGGGAGAGAGACGAGCAGTACTTC. Residues: CSVGERDEQYF.

V gene TRBV29-1 combines with J gene TRBJ1-1; no reliable D call. The CDR3 sequence is 13 residues long. V lost 2 bases and J lost 9, with 16 bases in between. Germline V lookup: CDR1 SQVTM, CDR2 ANQGSEA. The CDR3 is CSVEKVLVPQAFF. The CDR3 DNA follows: TGCAGCGTTGAAAAGGTTTTGGTCCCGCAAGCTTTCTTT.

The rearrangement links TRBV30 to TRBJ2-5; tentatively, D is TRBD2 (5 bases). This CDR3 spans 13 amino acids. The germline V gene has CDR1 GTSNPN and CDR2 SVGIG (reference sequence). With 6 bases removed from V and 1 base from J, the gap between germline ends came to 12 bases. CDR3 residues: CACRENTQETQYF. As DNA, the CDR3 is TGTGCCTGTAGGGAGAATACCCAAGAGACCCAGTACTTC.

This chain uses TRBV5-1 with TRBJ1-1; 9 nucleotides align to TRBD1. The length of the CDR3 is 17 residues. With 4 bases clipped from V and 3 bases from J, the junction kept 13 bases outside the gene matches. CDR1 is SGHRS, CDR2 YFSETQ, per germline. The CDR3 DNA reads TGCGCCAGCAGCCCGAATCCACAGGGGGCGCGGGACACTGAAGCTTTCTTT. Translating it yields CASSPNPQGARDTEAFF.

The chain links TRBV23-1 to TRBJ2-5; tentatively, D is TRBD1 (6 bases). TRBV23-1 counts as an open reading frame of uncertain function. V shed 2 bases and J shed 2 bases, with 15 bases lying between them. The CDR3 has 16 residues. In DNA, the CDR3 is TGCGCCAGCAGTCAAAGTAACCGGGACACTCAAGAGACCCAGTACTTC. It is translated as CASSQSNRDTQETQYF.

The chain joins TRBV30 to TRBJ1-1; D may be TRBD1 (5 bases). In germline, CDR1 is GTSNPN, CDR2 SVGIG (reference sequence). V was shortened by 1 base and J by 8 bases, with 11 bases between the two germline ends. The CDR3 contains 12 residues. The CDR3 reads CAWSADSPEAFF. The CDR3 bases are TGTGCCTGGAGTGCCGACAGCCCAGAAGCTTTCTTT.

This clone was picked up a small number of times. The V call is TRBV28, the J call TRBJ1-6; TRBD1 matches at 7 bases. The CDR3 extends over 14 amino acids. CDR1 and CDR2 (germline): MDHEN, SYDVKM. V shed 6 bases and J 9 bases; nucleotides not matched to a gene: 8. This CDR3 reads CASRTGTGGSPLHF. As DNA, the CDR3 is TGTGCCAGCAGGACAGGGACGGGAGGTTCACCCCTCCACTTT.

J is TRBJ2-5 and V is TRBV29-1; D is perhaps TRBD1 or TRBD2 (6 bases each). The end of the DNA aligns better with TRBJ2-7, so the J call may be wrong. This CDR3 is 12 amino acids long. The germline gives CDR1 SQVTM, CDR2 ANQGSEA. The CDR3 loop reads CSVGGGQYEQYF. CDR3 coding DNA: TGCAGCGTCGGGGGAGGACAGTACGAGCAGTACTTC.

V usage is TRBV10-2 and J usage is TRBJ2-3; D is unresolved. The length of the CDR3 is 12 residues. V was pared by 5 bases and J by 3 bases, with 6 bases between. CDR1 is WSHSY and CDR2 is SAAADI in the germline V gene. CDR3 loop: CASSQTTDTQYF. CDR3 coding DNA: TGCGCCAGCAGTCAAACAACAGATACGCAGTATTTT.

This rearrangement joins TRBV5-4 to TRBJ1-2; no reliable D call. The CDR3 contains 12 residues. V was shortened by 0 bases and J by 7 bases, with 7 bases between the two germline ends. Per the germline V gene, CDR1 is SGHNT and CDR2 is YYREEE (reference sequence). The CDR3 bases are TGTGCCAGCAGCTTGGCCAGAGGTGGCTACACCTTC. This gives the protein CASSLARGGYTF.

This clone was detected only a few times. The genes are TRBV11-2 and TRBJ2-1, with TRBD2 identical over 9 bases. Germline V gene lookup returns CDR1 SGHAT and CDR2 FQNNGV. The CDR3 is 15 amino acids. V shed 5 bases and J 4 bases; nucleotides not matched to a gene: 6. This CDR3 is CASSLAAGGYNEQFF. The DNA of the CDR3 is TGTGCCAGCAGCCTGGCGGCGGGAGGGTACAATGAGCAGTTCTTC.

This clone was seen only a few times. The genes are TRBV5-1 and TRBJ2-3; no clear D. Trimming left V 0 bases short and J 6 bases short, with 8 bases between. Germline V gene lookup returns CDR1 SGHRS and CDR2 YFSETQ. This CDR3 is 13 amino acids long. The CDR3 loop is CASSLGTLDTQYF. CDR3 in DNA: TGCGCCAGCAGCTTGGGGACGCTCGATACGCAGTATTTT.

The rearrangement links TRBV18 to TRBJ1-2, with 8 bases that match TRBD1. Losses at the gene ends were 4 bases for V and 8 bases for J; bases not matched to a gene: 15. Germline CDR1 and CDR2: KGHSH and LQKENI. This CDR3 spans 16 amino acids. CDR3 nucleotide sequence: TGTGCCAGCTCACTCCAGGGGGCCCACACTGGTGACGGCTACACCTTC. Amino acids: CASSLQGAHTGDGYTF.

This clone has just a few counts. The chain couples TRBV5-1 to TRBJ2-1; D is ambiguous. The CDR3 totals 9 residues. Germline lookup yields CDR1 SGHRS and CDR2 YFSETQ. Trimming shortened V by 7 bases and J by 10 bases, and 6 bases separated the two germline ends. As DNA, the CDR3 is TGCGCCAGCGTCCACGAGCAGTTCTTC. Protein: CASVHEQFF.

By share, this clone ranks as medium-sized. The rearrangement uses TRBV19 and TRBJ1-6, with 7 bases aligning to TRBD1. The CDR3 spans 14 residues. CDR1 and CDR2 from the germline V gene are LNHDA and SQIVND (reference sequence). J lost 7 bases, V lost 9 bases, and 9 bases had no gene match. CDR3 region: CASRQGKENSPLHF. For the CDR3, the DNA is TGTGCCAGCAGACAGGGAAAGGAGAATTCACCCCTCCACTTT.

The chain couples TRBV11-2 to TRBJ2-5; D may be TRBD2 (5 bases). The CDR3 has 14 amino acids. Per germline, CDR1 SGHAT and CDR2 FQNNGV. V was trimmed by 5 bases and J by 3 bases, leaving 13 bases between them. The CDR3 DNA reads as TGTGCCAGCAGCATAGGTACCGGGGAAGAGACCCAGTACTTC. Its translation is CASSIGTGEETQYF.

The chain recombines TRBV10-3 with TRBJ2-2; the D gene is possibly TRBD1 (6 bases). The CDR3 extends over 14 amino acids. Trimming removed 4 bases from V and 4 bases from J, with 10 bases in between. Per the germline V gene, CDR1 is ENHRY and CDR2 is SYGVKD. CDR3 sequence: CAISGGQVTGELFF. The CDR3 bases are TGTGCCATCAGTGGGGGACAAGTCACCGGGGAGCTGTTTTTT.

The chain carries TRBV7-9 and TRBJ2-3; D remains ambiguous. V shed 3 bases and J shed 5 bases, with 9 bases lying between them. Germline CDR1 is SEHNR and CDR2 is FQNEAQ (reference sequence). CDR3 length: 13 residues. The CDR3 sequence: CASSFRIGDTQYF. The CDR3 DNA reads TGTGCCAGCAGCTTCCGGATTGGAGATACGCAGTATTTT.

About this clone: This specimen includes other DNA sequences encoding the same CDR3. This chain links TRBV7-2 with TRBJ2-5; the D gene is possibly TRBD2 (5 bases). Germline V lookup: CDR1 SGHTA, CDR2 FQGNSA. V lost 1 base and J lost 2, with 5 bases in between. The CDR3 has 13 amino acids. CDR3 residues: CASSLERQETQYF. In nucleotides, the CDR3 is TGTGCCAGCAGCTTAGAGCGGCAAGAGACCCAGTACTTC.

This chain uses TRBV11-2 with TRBJ2-7; D unclear. The CDR3 sequence is 12 residues long. In germline, CDR1 is SGHAT, CDR2 FQNNGV. The ends were cut back, 7 bases at V and 4 bases at J, with 11 bases in the middle. CDR3 loop: CASTPLGYEQYF. CDR3 nucleotide sequence: TGTGCCAGCACACCCCTTGGATACGAGCAGTACTTC.

The rearrangement uses TRBV30 and TRBJ2-3, with unresolved D. CDR1 and CDR2 (germline): GTSNPN, SVGIG (reference sequence). The CDR3 contains 14 residues. V dropped 7 bases and J dropped 2 bases, with 16 bases sitting between them. The CDR3 region is CASLGYPNTDTQYF. The CDR3 DNA sequence: TGTGCCTCCCTGGGGTACCCCAACACAGATACGCAGTATTTT.

This clone occurred a few times. V is TRBV10-3 and J is TRBJ2-7; 7 nucleotides align to TRBD2. The V gene end was trimmed by 10 bases and the J gene end by 7 bases; junction bases not matched to a gene: 10. Germline CDR1 ENHRY, CDR2 SYGVKD. The CDR3 is made up of 12 amino acids. The CDR3 DNA reads as TGTGCCAGCGGGGAGGGGCCCGGGGAGCAGTACTTC. As protein: CASGEGPGEQYF.

The chain uses TRBV29-1 and TRBJ2-3, with D maybe TRBD1 (7 bases). CDR3 length equals 14 residues. The ends were cut back, 4 bases at V and 2 bases at J, with 13 bases in the middle. The germline V gene encodes CDR1 SQVTM and CDR2 ANQGSEA. DNA of the CDR3: TGCAGCGTTGTGGGGGGACAGTACACAGATACGCAGTATTTT. The encoded protein is CSVVGGQYTDTQYF.

The rearrangement links TRBV29-1 to TRBJ2-7; 10 bases are shared with TRBD2. The CDR3 has 12 residues. The V segment lost 3 bases and the J segment 8 bases; nucleotides outside the gene matches: 4. Germline-derived CDR1 and CDR2 are SQVTM and ANQGSEA. The CDR3 nucleotides are TGCAGCGTTGACCTACTAGCGGGAAAGCAGTACTTC. This translates into CSVDLLAGKQYF.

About this clone itself: This sample also contains other DNA sequences that code for the same CDR3. CDR3 DNA sequence: TGCAGCGCCACCCAGGGGGCTTATGGCTACACCTTC. It translates to CSATQGAYGYTF. The J gene is TRBJ1-2, the V gene TRBV29-1; 8 bases match TRBD1. V was pared by 7 bases and J by 5 bases, with 6 bases of the junction left unmatched. Germline V lookup: CDR1 SQVTM, CDR2 ANQGSEA. The CDR3 is made up of 12 amino acids.

The J gene is TRBJ1-1, the V gene TRBV29-1, with 7 bases that match TRBD1. The CDR3 consists of 13 residues. In germline, CDR1 is SQVTM, CDR2 ANQGSEA. Trimming cost V 6 bases and J 0 bases; bases outside gene matches: 4. Written as DNA, the CDR3 is TGCAGCGTCGGGACAGTAATGAACACTGAAGCTTTCTTT. It encodes CSVGTVMNTEAFF.